Detailed here is one T cell receptor (beta chain). Its antigen is as yet unknown. These data belong to a study of neoadjuvant nivolumab and ipilimumab in lung cancer. General study findings and limits: From pretherapy to surgery, tumor richness and clonality rose with dual therapy. Resected-tumor TCR richness correlated positively with pretherapy blood richness.

This CDR3 comprises 14 residues. V was clipped by 1 base and J by 1 base, with 8 bases between them. Looked up from germline, CDR1 is SGHRS and CDR2 is YFSETQ. Measured with immunoSEQ multiplex PCR; TCRdb has only the in-frame clones, and not every one. The repertoire holds about 7,000 clones, with approximately 88% as singletons. This clonotype was sampled from an adult with non-small cell lung cancer. Sequences were derived from tumor tissue, sampled after neoadjuvant nivolumab, alone or with ipilimumab, at or shortly before surgery. This chain connects TRBV5-1 to TRBJ1-1; weak D call: TRBD1 (5 bases). Here the CDR3 DNA reads TGCGCCAGCAGCTTGTCGGGGGGGAACACTGAAGCTTTCTTT. Translating it yields CASSLSGGNTEAFF.